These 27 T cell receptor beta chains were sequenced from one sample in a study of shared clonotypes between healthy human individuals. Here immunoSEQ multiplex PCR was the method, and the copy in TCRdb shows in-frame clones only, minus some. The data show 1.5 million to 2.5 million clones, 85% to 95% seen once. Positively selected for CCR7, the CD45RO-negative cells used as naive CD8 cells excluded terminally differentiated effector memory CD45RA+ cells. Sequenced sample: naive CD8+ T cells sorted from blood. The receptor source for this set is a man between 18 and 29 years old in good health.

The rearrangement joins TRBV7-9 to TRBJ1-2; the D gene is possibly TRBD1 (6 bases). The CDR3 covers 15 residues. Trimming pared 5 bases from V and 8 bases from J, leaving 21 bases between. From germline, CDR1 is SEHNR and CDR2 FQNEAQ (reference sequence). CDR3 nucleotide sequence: TGTGCCAGCAGCCCCGATAGGGACATAAAGAAGGGCTACACCTTC. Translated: CASSPDRDIKKGYTF.

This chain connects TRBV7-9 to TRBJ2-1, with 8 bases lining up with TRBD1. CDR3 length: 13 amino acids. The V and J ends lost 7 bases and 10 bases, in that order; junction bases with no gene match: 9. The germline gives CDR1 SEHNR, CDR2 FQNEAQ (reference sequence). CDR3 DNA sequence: TGTGCCAGCAACCTGGACAGGGTGGCCGAGCAGTTCTTC. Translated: CASNLDRVAEQFF.

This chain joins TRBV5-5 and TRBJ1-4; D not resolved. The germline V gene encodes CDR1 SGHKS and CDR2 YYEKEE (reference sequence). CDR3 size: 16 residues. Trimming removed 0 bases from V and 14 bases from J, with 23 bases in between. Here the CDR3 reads CASSLAGLRQEDLLFF. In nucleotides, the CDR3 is TGTGCCAGCAGCTTGGCCGGGTTGAGGCAGGAAGATTTGCTGTTTTTT. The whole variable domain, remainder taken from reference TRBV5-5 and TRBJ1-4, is DAGVTQSPTHLIKTRGQQVTLRCSPISGHKSVSWYQQVLGQGPQFIFQYYEKEERGRGNFPDRFSARQFPNYSSELNVNALLLGDSALYLCASSLAGLRQEDLLFFGSGTQLSVL.

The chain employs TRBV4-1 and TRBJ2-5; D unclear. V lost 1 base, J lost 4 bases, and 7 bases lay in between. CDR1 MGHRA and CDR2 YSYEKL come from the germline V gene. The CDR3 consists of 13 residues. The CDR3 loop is CASSQAVGETQYF. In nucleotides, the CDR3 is TGCGCCAGCAGCCAAGCAGTGGGAGAGACCCAGTACTTC.

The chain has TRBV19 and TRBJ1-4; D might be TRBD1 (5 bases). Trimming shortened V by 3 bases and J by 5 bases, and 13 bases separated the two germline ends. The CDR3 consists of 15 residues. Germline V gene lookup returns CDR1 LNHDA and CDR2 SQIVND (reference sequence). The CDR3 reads CASSISRRVNEKLFF. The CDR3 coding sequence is TGTGCCAGTAGTATCAGTCGCAGGGTGAATGAAAAACTGTTTTTT.

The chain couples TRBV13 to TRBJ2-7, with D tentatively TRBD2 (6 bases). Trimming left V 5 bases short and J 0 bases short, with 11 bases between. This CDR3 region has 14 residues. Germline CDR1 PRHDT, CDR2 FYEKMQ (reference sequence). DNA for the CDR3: TGTGCCAGCAGCGGAGGGGATTCCTCCTACGAGCAGTACTTC. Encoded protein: CASSGGDSSYEQYF.

CDR3: CASGVEGITDTQYF. The CDR3 region has the DNA TGTGCCAGCGGTGTCGAGGGCATCACAGATACGCAGTATTTT. V is TRBV6-5 and J is TRBJ2-3, with D perhaps TRBD2 (5 bases). V lost 8 bases and J lost 2, with 14 bases in between. The CDR3 covers 14 residues. Germline V gene lookup returns CDR1 MNHEY and CDR2 SVGAGI.

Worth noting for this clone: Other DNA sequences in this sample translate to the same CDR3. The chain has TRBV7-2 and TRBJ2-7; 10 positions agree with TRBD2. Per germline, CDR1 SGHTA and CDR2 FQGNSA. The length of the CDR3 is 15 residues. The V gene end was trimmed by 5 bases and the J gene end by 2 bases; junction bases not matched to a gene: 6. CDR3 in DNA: TGTGCCAGCAGCCCCGGACTAGCGGTGACCTACGAGCAGTACTTC. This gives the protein CASSPGLAVTYEQYF.

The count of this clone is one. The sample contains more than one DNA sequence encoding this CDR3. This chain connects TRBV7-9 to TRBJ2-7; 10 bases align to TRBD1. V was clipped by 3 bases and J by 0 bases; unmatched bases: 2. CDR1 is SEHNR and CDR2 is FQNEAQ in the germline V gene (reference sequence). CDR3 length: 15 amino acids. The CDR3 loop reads CASSLGDRGSYEQYF. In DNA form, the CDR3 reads TGTGCCAGCAGCTTGGGGGACAGGGGCTCCTACGAGCAGTACTTC. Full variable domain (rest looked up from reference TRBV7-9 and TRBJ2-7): DTGVSQNPRHKITKRGQNVTFRCDPISEHNRLYWYRQTLGQGPEFLTYFQNEAQLEKSRLLSDRFSAERPKGSFSTLEIQRTEQGDSAMYLCASSLGDRGSYEQYFGPGTRLTVT.

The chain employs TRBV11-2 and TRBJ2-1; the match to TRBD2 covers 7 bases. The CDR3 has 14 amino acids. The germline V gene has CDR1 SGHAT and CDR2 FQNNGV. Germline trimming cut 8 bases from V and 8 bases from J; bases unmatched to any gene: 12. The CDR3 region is CASDPGRELDEQFF. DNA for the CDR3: TGTGCCAGCGATCCTGGGAGGGAACTAGATGAGCAGTTCTTC.

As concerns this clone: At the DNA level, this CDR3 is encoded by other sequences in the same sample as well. The chain's CDR3 is CASTPNTGELFF. The DNA of the CDR3 is TGTGCCAGCACACCGAACACCGGGGAGCTGTTTTTT. The rearrangement uses TRBV9 and TRBJ2-2; no definite D call. The CDR3 runs 12 residues. Trimming took 6 bases from V and 0 from J, leaving 3 bases between them. CDR1 is SGDLS, CDR2 YYNGEE, per germline.

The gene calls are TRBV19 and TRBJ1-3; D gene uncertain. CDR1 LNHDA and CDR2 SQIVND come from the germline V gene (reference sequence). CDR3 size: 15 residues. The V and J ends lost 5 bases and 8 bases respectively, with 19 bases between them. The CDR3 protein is CASSYSWGTLDTIYF. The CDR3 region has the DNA TGTGCCAGTAGTTACTCTTGGGGAACTTTAGACACCATATATTTT.

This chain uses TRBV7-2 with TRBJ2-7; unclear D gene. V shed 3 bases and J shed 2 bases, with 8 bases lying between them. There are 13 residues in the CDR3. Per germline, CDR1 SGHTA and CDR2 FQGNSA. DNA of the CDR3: TGTGCCAGCAGCTTTTGGGCCACCTACGAGCAGTACTTC. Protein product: CASSFWATYEQYF.

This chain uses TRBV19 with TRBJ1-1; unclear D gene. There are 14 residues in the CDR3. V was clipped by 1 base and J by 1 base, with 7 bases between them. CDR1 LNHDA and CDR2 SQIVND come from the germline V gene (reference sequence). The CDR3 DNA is TGTGCCAGTAGTATAGTAAGCAGGAACACTGAAGCTTTCTTT. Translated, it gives CASSIVSRNTEAFF. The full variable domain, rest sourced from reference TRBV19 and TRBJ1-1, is DGGITQSPKYLFRKEGQNVTLSCEQNLNHDAMYWYRQDPGQGLRLIYYSQIVNDFQKGDIAEGYSVSREKKESFPLTVTSAQKNPTAFYLCASSIVSRNTEAFFGQGTRLTVV.

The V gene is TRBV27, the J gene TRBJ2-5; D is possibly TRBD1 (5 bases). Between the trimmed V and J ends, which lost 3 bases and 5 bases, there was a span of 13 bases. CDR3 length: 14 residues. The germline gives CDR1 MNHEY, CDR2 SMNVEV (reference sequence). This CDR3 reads CASSFGAISETQYF. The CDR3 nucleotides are TGTGCCAGCAGTTTTGGGGCTATAAGTGAGACCCAGTACTTC.

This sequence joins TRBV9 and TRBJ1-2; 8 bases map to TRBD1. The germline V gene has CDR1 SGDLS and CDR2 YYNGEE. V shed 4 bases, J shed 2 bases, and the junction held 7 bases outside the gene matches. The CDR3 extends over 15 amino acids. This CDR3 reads CASSPGQGLNYGYTF. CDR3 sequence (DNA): TGTGCCAGCAGCCCCGGACAGGGCCTAAACTATGGCTACACCTTC.

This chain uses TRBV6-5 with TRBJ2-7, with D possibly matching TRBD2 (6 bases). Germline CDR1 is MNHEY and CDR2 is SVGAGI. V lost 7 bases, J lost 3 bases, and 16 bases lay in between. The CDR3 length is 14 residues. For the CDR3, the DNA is TGTGCCAGCAATCCCGGGACTGGGAACTACGAGCAGTACTTC. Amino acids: CASNPGTGNYEQYF.

CDR3 nucleotides: TGTGCCAGCAGCCCCCGGACGGCGGAGACCCAGTACTTC. Its protein product is CASSPRTAETQYF. The rearrangement uses TRBV7-8 and TRBJ2-5, with D hard to call. The V end was cut by 5 bases, the J end by 5 bases, with 12 bases between. Germline V gene lookup returns CDR1 SGHVS and CDR2 FQNEAQ. CDR3 length equals 13 residues.

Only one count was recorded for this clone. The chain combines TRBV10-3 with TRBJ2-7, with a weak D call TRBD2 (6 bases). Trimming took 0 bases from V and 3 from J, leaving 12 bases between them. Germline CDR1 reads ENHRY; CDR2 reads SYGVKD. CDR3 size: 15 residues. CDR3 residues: CAISESEGRVYEQYF. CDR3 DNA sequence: TGTGCCATCAGTGAGTCGGAGGGCAGGGTCTACGAGCAGTACTTC.

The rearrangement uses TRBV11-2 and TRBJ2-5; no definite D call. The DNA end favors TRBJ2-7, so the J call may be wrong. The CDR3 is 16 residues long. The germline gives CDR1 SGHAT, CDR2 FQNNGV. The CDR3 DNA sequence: TGTGCCAGCAGTTCCCAGTCCCCCCGATATGCCAACGAGCAGTACTTC. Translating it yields CASSSQSPRYANEQYF.

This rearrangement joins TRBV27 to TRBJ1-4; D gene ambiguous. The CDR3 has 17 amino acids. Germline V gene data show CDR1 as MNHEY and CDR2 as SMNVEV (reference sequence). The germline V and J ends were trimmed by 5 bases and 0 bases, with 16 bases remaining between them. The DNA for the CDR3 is TGTGCCAGCAGTGCCATAGACTCTTATGCAACTAATGAAAAACTGTTTTTT. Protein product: CASSAIDSYATNEKLFF.

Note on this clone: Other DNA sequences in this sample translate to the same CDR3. CDR3 loop: CASSYTGGTEAFF. The CDR3 nucleotides read TGTGCCAGCAGTTACACCGGAGGCACTGAAGCTTTCTTT. The rearrangement uses TRBV6-5 and TRBJ1-1; D is unresolved. V was clipped by 2 bases and J by 4 bases, with 8 bases between them. Germline V gives CDR1 MNHEY, CDR2 SVGAGI. The CDR3 loop spans 13 amino acids.

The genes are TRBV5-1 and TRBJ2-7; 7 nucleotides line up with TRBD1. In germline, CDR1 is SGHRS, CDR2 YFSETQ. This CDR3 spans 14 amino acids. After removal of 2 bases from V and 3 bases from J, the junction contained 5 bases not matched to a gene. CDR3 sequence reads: CASSLQGPFYEQYF. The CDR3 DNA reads TGCGCCAGCAGCTTACAGGGGCCCTTCTACGAGCAGTACTTC.

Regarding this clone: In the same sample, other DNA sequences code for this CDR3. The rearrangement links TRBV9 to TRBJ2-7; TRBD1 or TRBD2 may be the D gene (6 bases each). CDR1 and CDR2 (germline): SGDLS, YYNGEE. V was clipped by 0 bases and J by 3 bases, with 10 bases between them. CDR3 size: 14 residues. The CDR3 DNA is TGTGCCAGCAGCGTAGGGGGGGCCAACTACGAGCAGTACTTC. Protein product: CASSVGGANYEQYF. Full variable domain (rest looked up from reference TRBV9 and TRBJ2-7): DSGVTQTPKHLITATGQRVTLRCSPRSGDLSVYWYQQSLDQGLQFLIQYYNGEERAKGNILERFSAQQFPDLHSELNLSSLELGDSALYFCASSVGGANYEQYFGPGTRLTVT.

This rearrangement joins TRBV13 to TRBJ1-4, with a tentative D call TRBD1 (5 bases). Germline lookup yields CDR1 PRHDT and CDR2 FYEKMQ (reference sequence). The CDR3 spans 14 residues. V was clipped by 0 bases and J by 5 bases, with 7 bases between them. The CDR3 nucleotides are TGTGCCAGCAGCTTAGGACAGGAGAATGAAAAACTGTTTTTT. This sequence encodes CASSLGQENEKLFF.

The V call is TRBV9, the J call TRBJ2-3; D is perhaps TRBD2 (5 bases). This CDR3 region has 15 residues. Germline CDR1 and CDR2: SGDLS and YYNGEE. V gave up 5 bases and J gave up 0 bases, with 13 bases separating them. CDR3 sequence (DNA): TGTGCCAGCAGAGCGAGCGGTACTAGCACAGATACGCAGTATTTT. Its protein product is CASRASGTSTDTQYF.

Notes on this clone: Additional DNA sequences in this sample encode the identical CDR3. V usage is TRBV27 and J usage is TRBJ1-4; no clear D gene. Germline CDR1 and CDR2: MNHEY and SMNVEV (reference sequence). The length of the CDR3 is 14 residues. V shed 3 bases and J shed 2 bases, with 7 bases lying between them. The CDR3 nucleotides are TGTGCCAGCAGTTTCGGCGGCACTAATGAAAAACTGTTTTTT. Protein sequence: CASSFGGTNEKLFF.